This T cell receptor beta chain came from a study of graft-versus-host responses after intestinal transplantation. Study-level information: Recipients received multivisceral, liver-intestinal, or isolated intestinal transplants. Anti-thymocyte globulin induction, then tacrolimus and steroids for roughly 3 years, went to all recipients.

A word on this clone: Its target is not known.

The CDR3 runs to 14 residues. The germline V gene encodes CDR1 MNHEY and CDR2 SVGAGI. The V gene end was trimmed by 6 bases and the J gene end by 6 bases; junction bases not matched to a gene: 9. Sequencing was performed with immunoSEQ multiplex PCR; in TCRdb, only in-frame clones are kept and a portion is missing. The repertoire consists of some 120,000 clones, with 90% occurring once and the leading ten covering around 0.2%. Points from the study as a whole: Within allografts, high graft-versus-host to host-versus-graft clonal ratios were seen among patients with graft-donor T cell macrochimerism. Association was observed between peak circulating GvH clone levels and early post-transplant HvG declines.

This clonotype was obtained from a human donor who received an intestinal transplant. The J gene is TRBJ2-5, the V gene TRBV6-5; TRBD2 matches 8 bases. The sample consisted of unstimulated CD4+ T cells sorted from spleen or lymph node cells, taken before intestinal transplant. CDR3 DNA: TGTGCCAGCAGCGGGACTAGAGGTGGAAAGACCCAGTACTTC. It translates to CASSGTRGGKTQYF.